Below are 25 T cell receptor beta chains sequenced from a single sample in a study of blood T cell repertoires in COVID-19. The protocol was immunoSEQ multiplex PCR, while the TCRdb copy is restricted to in-frame clones and leaves out a portion. The table shows a few hundred thousand clones, with 82% occurring only once. Sequenced material: peripheral blood. Receptor source: a woman over 75 with acute or convalescent COVID-19.

This chain links TRBV5-5 with TRBJ1-2; possible D gene TRBD1, 6 bases. The CDR3 consists of 14 residues. The germline V gene encodes CDR1 SGHKS and CDR2 YYEKEE (reference sequence). Trimming cost V 10 bases and J 7 bases, with 23 bases left between them. CDR3 sequence reads: CASVTRQGSGGYTF. The DNA for the CDR3 is TGTGCCTCGGTTACAAGGCAGGGGAGTGGTGGCTACACCTTC.

This clone was counted a few times. The chain joins TRBV9 to TRBJ2-7, with 8 bases matching TRBD1. The CDR3 runs 15 residues. Germline CDR1 SGDLS, CDR2 YYNGEE. Trimming cost V 6 bases and J 3 bases; bases outside gene matches: 11. The CDR3 DNA follows: TGTGCCAGCACTCCTCAGGACGGACAGGGCTACGAGCAGTACTTC. Protein sequence: CASTPQDGQGYEQYF.

The genes are TRBV27 and TRBJ1-5, with 8 bases aligning to TRBD1. The CDR3 is 13 amino acids. CDR1 is MNHEY, CDR2 SMNVEV, per germline (reference sequence). Trimming cost V 8 bases and J 4 bases; bases outside gene matches: 4. The CDR3 is CASGYRGNQPQHF. The CDR3, as DNA: TGTGCCAGCGGCTACAGGGGGAATCAGCCCCAGCATTTT.

V gene TRBV10-3 combines with J gene TRBJ2-5; D perhaps matches TRBD2 (6 bases). In germline, CDR1 is ENHRY, CDR2 SYGVKD. This CDR3 is built from 15 residues. V shed 10 bases and J shed 2 bases, with 20 bases lying between them. The CDR3 DNA is TGTGCCACCGCTGTGCTAGCGACGAGACAAGAGACCCAGTACTTC. This gives the protein CATAVLATRQETQYF.

The CDR3 DNA sequence: TGTGCCAGCACCAGCCAGTGGGGGCAGGGGGGTCGCGGCTACACCTTC. Translated, it gives CASTSQWGQGGRGYTF. This rearrangement joins TRBV5-4 to TRBJ1-2; 7 bases line up with TRBD1. With 6 bases clipped from V and 8 bases from J, the junction kept 19 bases outside the gene matches. The germline CDR1 and CDR2 sequences are SGHNT and YYREEE (reference sequence). The CDR3 contains 16 residues.

This rearrangement joins TRBV6-5 to TRBJ1-1; D is undetermined. Between the trimmed V and J ends, which lost 5 bases and 5 bases, there was a span of 6 bases. The CDR3 is 11 amino acids. In germline, CDR1 is MNHEY, CDR2 SVGAGI. CDR3 coding DNA: TGTGCCAGCAGTCTCGGTACTGAAGCTTTCTTT. This encodes CASSLGTEAFF.

This rearrangement joins TRBV3-1 (or the pseudogene TRBV3-2) to TRBJ2-1; TRBD2 agrees at 8 bases. This CDR3 is built from 15 residues. Germline V CDR1 and CDR2: LGHDT, YNNKEL (reference sequence). V lost 4 bases and J lost 5; bases outside the gene matches: 7. CDR3 loop: CASSLWTSQDNEQFF. CDR3 bases: TGTGCCAGCAGCCTTTGGACTAGCCAAGACAATGAGCAGTTCTTC.

The chain combines TRBV6-5 with TRBJ1-5, with 10 bases identical to TRBD1. In germline, CDR1 is MNHEY, CDR2 SVGAGI. V was clipped by 2 bases and J by 6 bases; unmatched bases: 7. The CDR3 consists of 16 residues. The CDR3 DNA follows: TGTGCCAGCAGTTACCCTACTGGACAGGGGGGTCAGCCCCAGCATTTT. This translates into CASSYPTGQGGQPQHF.

V and J are TRBV3-1 (or the pseudogene TRBV3-2) and TRBJ1-1; TRBD1 might be the D (5 bases). Germline CDR1 is LGHDT and CDR2 is YNNKEL (reference sequence). CDR3 length: 15 amino acids. Trimming left V 0 bases short and J 1 base short, with 9 bases between. The CDR3 protein is CASSQEGRENTEAFF. CDR3 DNA: TGTGCCAGCAGCCAAGAAGGCAGGGAGAACACTGAAGCTTTCTTT.

A word on this clone: The identical CDR3 is also encoded by other nucleotide sequences in the sample. The chain combines TRBV19 with TRBJ2-2; 9 positions agree with TRBD1. Per germline, CDR1 LNHDA and CDR2 SQIVND (reference sequence). After removal of 6 bases from V and 3 bases from J, the junction contained 5 bases not matched to a gene. CDR3 length: 15 residues. Here the CDR3 DNA reads TGTGCCAGTAGCCCGGGACAGGGCGACACCGGGGAGCTGTTTTTT. It is translated as CASSPGQGDTGELFF.

This clone has just one count. V usage is TRBV19 and J usage is TRBJ1-2; a possible D gene is TRBD1 (6 bases). The V end was cut by 4 bases, the J end by 0 bases, with 15 bases between. CDR1 and CDR2 from the germline V gene are LNHDA and SQIVND (reference sequence). The length of the CDR3 is 16 residues. The CDR3 sequence: CASSSLRDISNYGYTF. The CDR3 region has the DNA TGTGCCAGTAGTAGCCTCCGGGACATCTCTAACTATGGCTACACCTTC.

V usage is TRBV9 and J usage is TRBJ2-2; 12 bases are a match to TRBD2. Germline-derived CDR1 and CDR2 are SGDLS and YYNGEE. The CDR3 loop spans 15 amino acids. The J segment lost 7 bases and the V segment lost 3 bases, leaving 4 bases of the junction unmatched. The CDR3: CASSEGTSGFGELFF. CDR3 sequence (DNA): TGTGCCAGCAGCGAGGGGACTAGCGGGTTCGGGGAGCTGTTTTTT.

This clone was recorded a few times. The chain links TRBV19 to TRBJ2-7; the D is unclear. Germline V gene lookup returns CDR1 LNHDA and CDR2 SQIVND (reference sequence). V was shortened by 3 bases and J by 0 bases, with 12 bases between the two germline ends. The CDR3 runs to 15 residues. CDR3 region: CASSIGEPHSYEQYF. The DNA of the CDR3 is TGTGCCAGTAGTATCGGAGAACCCCACTCCTACGAGCAGTACTTC.

V is TRBV10-1 and J is TRBJ2-5; 7 positions agree with TRBD2. V gave up 6 bases and J gave up 7 bases; unmatched junction bases: 11. The V gene's germline CDR1 is WNHNN and CDR2 SYGVQD (reference sequence). There are 14 residues in the CDR3. DNA for the CDR3: TGCGCCAGCAGAACCCACCGGGGGGACTTGACCCAGTACTTC. It codes for CASRTHRGDLTQYF.

V usage is TRBV5-1 and J usage is TRBJ1-6; the D is unclear. The CDR3 consists of 18 residues. Trimming stripped 4 bases from V and 10 bases from J, with 27 bases between. The germline CDR1 and CDR2 sequences are SGHRS and YFSETQ. Here the CDR3 DNA reads TGCGCCAGCAGCCCCACCTTGACCAGGAGGCGAGAAAACTCACCCCTCCACTTT. This sequence encodes CASSPTLTRRRENSPLHF.

This clone showed up just a few times. V is TRBV30 and J is TRBJ1-2; the D is unclear. This CDR3 region has 13 residues. The germline V gene has CDR1 GTSNPN and CDR2 SVGIG (reference sequence). The V gene lost 3 bases and the J gene lost 3 bases, with 11 bases spanning the gap. The CDR3 spells CAWRMRRDYGYTF. CDR3 sequence (DNA): TGTGCCTGGAGGATGCGGCGAGACTATGGCTACACCTTC.

The chain is built from TRBV10-3 and TRBJ2-3; 8 nucleotides agree with TRBD1. The trim removed 4 bases at V and 0 bases at J, leaving 0 bases unmatched. Per the germline V gene, CDR1 is ENHRY and CDR2 is SYGVKD. The CDR3 covers 14 residues. The CDR3 spells CAISGDRSTDTQYF. CDR3 sequence (DNA): TGTGCCATCAGTGGGGACAGGAGCACAGATACGCAGTATTTT.

The rearrangement links TRBV19 to TRBJ1-3, with D perhaps TRBD1 (5 bases). CDR3 length equals 15 residues. V was pared by 7 bases and J by 0 bases, with 13 bases between. CDR1 and CDR2 (germline): LNHDA, SQIVND (reference sequence). CDR3 nucleotide sequence: TGTGCCAGTACCGTCCCGGGGGACTCTGGAAACACCATATATTTT. As protein: CASTVPGDSGNTIYF.

This clone was recorded at least ten times. The chain has TRBV2 and TRBJ2-7, with 7 bases identical to TRBD1. The CDR3 has 14 residues. Germline CDR1 SNHLY, CDR2 FYNNEI. V lost 6 bases and J lost 3; bases outside the gene matches: 8. The CDR3: CASREPGQLYEQYF. The CDR3 DNA sequence: TGTGCCAGCAGGGAACCGGGACAGCTCTACGAGCAGTACTTC.

The genes are TRBV12-3 or TRBV12-4 and TRBJ1-1; D remains unclear. Trimming shortened V by 3 bases and J by 5 bases, and 10 bases separated the two germline ends. This CDR3 has 13 amino acids. CDR3 sequence reads: CASSFKGRTEAFF. For the CDR3, the DNA is TGTGCCAGCAGTTTCAAAGGGAGGACTGAAGCTTTCTTT.

J is TRBJ1-1 and V is TRBV20-1; no clear D gene. V gave up 3 bases and J gave up 0 bases, with 8 bases separating them. CDR3 length equals 13 residues. Germline assignment: CDR1 DFQATT and CDR2 SNEGSKA (reference sequence). CDR3 region: CSASGGMNTEAFF. In DNA form, the CDR3 reads TGCAGTGCTAGTGGCGGGATGAACACTGAAGCTTTCTTT.

Of note for this clone: At the DNA level, this CDR3 is encoded by other sequences in the same sample as well. CDR3 loop: CASSLDLASSYNEQFF. The CDR3 DNA sequence: TGTGCCAGCAGCTTGGACCTAGCGAGCTCCTACAATGAGCAGTTCTTC. This chain links TRBV7-2 with TRBJ2-1, with TRBD2 as a possible D gene (6 bases). Between the trimmed V and J ends, which lost 3 bases and 0 bases, there was a span of 12 bases. There are 16 residues in the CDR3. Germline V gene data show CDR1 as SGHTA and CDR2 as FQGNSA.

The V and J genes are TRBV11-3 and TRBJ2-7; 8 bases match TRBD1. Germline trimming cut 5 bases from V and 5 bases from J; bases unmatched to any gene: 8. The CDR3 loop spans 14 amino acids. CDR1 is SGHNT and CDR2 is YENEEA in the germline V gene. The CDR3: CASSPGQASDEQYF. The CDR3 DNA is TGTGCCAGCAGCCCGGGACAGGCCTCGGACGAGCAGTACTTC.

V is TRBV19 and J is TRBJ1-1; 8 positions match TRBD1. Germline trimming cut 5 bases from V and 3 bases from J; bases unmatched to any gene: 5. The CDR3 contains 14 residues. From germline, CDR1 is LNHDA and CDR2 SQIVND (reference sequence). This CDR3 is CASSAYRGYTEAFF. The CDR3, as DNA: TGTGCCAGTAGTGCCTACAGGGGGTACACTGAAGCTTTCTTT.

J is TRBJ2-3 and V is TRBV10-3, with unresolved D. Trimming pared 0 bases from V and 0 bases from J, leaving 13 bases between. Germline values: CDR1 ENHRY, CDR2 SYGVKD. The CDR3 has 17 amino acids. This chain's CDR3 is CAISESNRKASTDTQYF. As DNA, the CDR3 is TGTGCCATCAGTGAGTCGAACAGAAAGGCTAGCACAGATACGCAGTATTTT.